The next 21 T cell receptor beta chains were all read from a single sample in a study of blood T cell repertoires in COVID-19. Profiled with immunoSEQ multiplex PCR; TCRdb holds only in-frame clones, not every one. This sample yields fewer than 180,000 clones, of which 70% to 90% are seen a single time; under 3.5% belongs to the top ten. Material for sequencing was peripheral blood. The receptor source for this set is a man aged 65-85 years with acute or convalescent COVID-19.

V is TRBV28 and J is TRBJ1-3; tentative D call: TRBD1 (6 bases). V was shortened by 5 bases and J by 0 bases, with 17 bases between the two germline ends. The V gene's germline CDR1 is MDHEN and CDR2 SYDVKM. The length of the CDR3 is 17 residues. The CDR3 is CASSASGHLFSGNTIYF. For the CDR3, the DNA is TGTGCCAGCAGTGCCTCGGGACACCTTTTCTCTGGAAACACCATATATTTT.

The chain uses TRBV5-8 and TRBJ2-7; D not resolved. The length of the CDR3 is 14 residues. Germline-derived CDR1 and CDR2 are SGHTS and YDEGEE. V lost 2 bases, J lost 3 bases, and 12 bases lay in between. CDR3 DNA sequence: TGTGCCAGCAGCTTCTCTATGATTTACTACGAGCAGTACTTC. This encodes CASSFSMIYYEQYF.

This clone was observed a single time. The genes are TRBV19 and TRBJ2-5; the D is unclear. Trimming shortened V by 1 base and J by 1 base, and 13 bases separated the two germline ends. Germline values: CDR1 LNHDA, CDR2 SQIVND (reference sequence). This CDR3 spans 16 amino acids. The CDR3: CASSIGQIRGQETQYF. In nucleotides, the CDR3 is TGTGCCAGTAGTATAGGGCAAATCCGCGGCCAAGAGACCCAGTACTTC.

The V gene is TRBV25-1, the J gene TRBJ2-2, with D maybe TRBD2 (5 bases). There are 14 residues in the CDR3. V was pared by 4 bases and J by 4 bases, with 10 bases between. Looked up from germline, CDR1 is MGHDK and CDR2 is SYGVNS. CDR3 region: CASSAGGSTGELFF. The CDR3 DNA is TGTGCCAGCAGTGCCGGAGGCTCCACCGGGGAGCTGTTTTTT.

The rearrangement uses TRBV15 and TRBJ2-1; 12 bases match TRBD2. From germline, CDR1 is LNHNV and CDR2 YYDKDF (reference sequence). V was clipped by 5 bases and J by 3 bases; unmatched bases: 5. The CDR3 runs to 16 residues. The CDR3 nucleotides are TGTGCCACCAGCGGTCTGACTAGCGGGAGCTACAATGAGCAGTTCTTC. It codes for CATSGLTSGSYNEQFF.

V usage is TRBV28 and J usage is TRBJ1-1; D is perhaps TRBD1 (5 bases). Between the trimmed V and J ends, which lost 3 bases and 0 bases, there was a span of 14 bases. CDR1 and CDR2 (germline): MDHEN, SYDVKM. This CDR3 region has 16 residues. This CDR3 is CASSFTDSRMNTEAFF. DNA of the CDR3: TGTGCCAGCAGTTTCACTGACAGTCGGATGAACACTGAAGCTTTCTTT.

This chain joins TRBV4-3 and TRBJ2-3; 8 nucleotides match TRBD2. V was pared by 4 bases and J by 0 bases, with 3 bases of the junction left unmatched. The CDR3 consists of 15 residues. Germline assignment: CDR1 LGHNA and CDR2 YSLEER. DNA for the CDR3: TGCGCCAGCAGCCTACAGCGGGGGAGCACAGATACGCAGTATTTT. Its translation: CASSLQRGSTDTQYF.

The chain uses TRBV6-6 and TRBJ2-1; TRBD1 matches at 8 bases. The CDR3 spans 15 residues. Germline V gene data show CDR1 as MNHNY and CDR2 as SVGAGI (reference sequence). The V segment lost 6 bases and the J segment 7 bases; nucleotides outside the gene matches: 11. The DNA of the CDR3 is TGTGCCAGCAGCCAGGACAGGGTTTCGGGTAATGAGCAGTTCTTC. It yields the protein CASSQDRVSGNEQFF.

The chain joins TRBV14 to TRBJ2-1, with 7 bases that match TRBD2. This CDR3 contains 16 residues. Germline lookup yields CDR1 SGHDN and CDR2 FVKESK. V lost 5 bases to trimming and J lost 3 bases; unmatched junction nucleotides: 10. CDR3 DNA sequence: TGTGCCAGCAGCTTTCGAGTAGCGGGTTTCTACAATGAGCAGTTCTTC. It specifies CASSFRVAGFYNEQFF.

This clone was seen a few times. The CDR3: CASSQDWNTEAFF. The CDR3 coding sequence is TGTGCCAGCAGCCAAGACTGGAACACTGAAGCTTTCTTT. This sequence joins TRBV3-1 (or the pseudogene TRBV3-2) and TRBJ1-1; D ambiguous. CDR3 length: 13 residues. V lost 0 bases to trimming and J lost 1 base, with 3 bases between them. The germline CDR1 and CDR2 sequences are LGHDT and YNNKEL (reference sequence).

This chain connects TRBV12-2 to TRBJ2-7; TRBD1 is the table's D call, not checked against the DNA. TRBV12-2 is marked as a pseudogene. The CDR3 loop spans 14 amino acids. CDR3 amino acids: CASRPRQDRYEQYF. CDR3 sequence (DNA): TGTGCAAGTCGCCCGAGACAGGATAGGTACGAGCAGTACTTC.

The chain combines TRBV28 with TRBJ1-5, with D perhaps matching TRBD1 (6 bases). Trimming shortened V by 4 bases and J by 1 base, and 14 bases separated the two germline ends. This CDR3 has 16 amino acids. The germline V gene encodes CDR1 MDHEN and CDR2 SYDVKM. The CDR3 protein is CASSSDSGVSNQPQHF. CDR3 coding DNA: TGTGCCAGCAGTTCCGATTCAGGGGTGAGCAATCAGCCCCAGCATTTT.

The V and J genes are TRBV14 and TRBJ1-1; tentatively, D is TRBD1 (5 bases). This CDR3 contains 13 residues. Trimming cost V 4 bases and J 4 bases, with 10 bases left between them. In germline, CDR1 is SGHDN, CDR2 FVKESK. The CDR3 region is CASSLQVTTEAFF. CDR3 nucleotide sequence: TGTGCCAGCAGCCTACAGGTTACCACTGAAGCTTTCTTT.

The chain links TRBV30 to TRBJ1-2; tentative D call: TRBD1 (6 bases). The CDR3 is 14 residues long. V lost 0 bases to trimming and J lost 4 bases, with 12 bases between them. Germline V lookup: CDR1 GTSNPN, CDR2 SVGIG (reference sequence). CDR3 sequence (DNA): TGTGCCTGGAGTGTACAGACAGGCCGCTATGGCTACACCTTC. It translates to CAWSVQTGRYGYTF.

This clone was detected a few times. The CDR3 here is CAWSSPHPTNEKLFF. CDR3 in DNA: TGTGCCTGGAGTTCCCCACATCCAACTAATGAAAAACTGTTTTTT. The gene calls are TRBV30 and TRBJ1-4; no clear D. The germline V gene has CDR1 GTSNPN and CDR2 SVGIG (reference sequence). Trimming cost V 2 bases and J 0 bases, with 10 bases left between them. The CDR3 covers 15 residues.

The chain joins TRBV6-4 to TRBJ2-3, with 11 bases identical to TRBD2. Germline V lookup: CDR1 MRHNA, CDR2 SNTAGT. The J segment lost 4 bases and the V segment lost 4 bases, leaving 10 bases of the junction unmatched. CDR3 size: 17 residues. The CDR3 DNA follows: TGTGCCAGCAGTGTCCCCGATATAGCGGGAGGGCCAGATACGCAGTATTTT. Amino acids: CASSVPDIAGGPDTQYF.

V and J are TRBV9 and TRBJ2-7; TRBD1 matches at 11 bases. Germline CDR1 SGDLS, CDR2 YYNGEE. This CDR3 is built from 14 residues. V gave up 2 bases and J gave up 7 bases; unmatched junction bases: 5. The CDR3 spells CASSVVGTGGEQYF. The CDR3 bases are TGTGCCAGCAGCGTTGTCGGGACAGGGGGGGAGCAGTACTTC. Using reference TRBV9 and TRBJ2-7 for the parts outside the CDR3, the full variable domain is DSGVTQTPKHLITATGQRVTLRCSPRSGDLSVYWYQQSLDQGLQFLIQYYNGEERAKGNILERFSAQQFPDLHSELNLSSLELGDSALYFCASSVVGTGGEQYFGPGTRLTVT.

This clone was seen a handful of times. V is TRBV4-2 and J is TRBJ2-1; 12 nucleotides align to TRBD2. The CDR3 loop spans 16 amino acids. CDR1 LGHNA and CDR2 YNFKEQ come from the germline V gene. Trimming took 1 base from V and 8 from J; bases not matched to a gene: 6. The CDR3 protein is CASSQVSASGRDEQFF. In DNA, the CDR3 is TGTGCCAGCAGCCAAGTGAGTGCTAGCGGGAGGGATGAGCAGTTCTTC.

The chain uses TRBV28 and TRBJ1-5; 8 positions agree with TRBD1. The CDR3 spans 16 residues. Germline trimming cut 7 bases from V and 6 bases from J; bases unmatched to any gene: 14. Germline CDR1 reads MDHEN; CDR2 reads SYDVKM. DNA of the CDR3: TGTGCCAGCACCCAACCGACGGACAGGGCGAGTCAGCCCCAGCATTTT. Amino acid sequence: CASTQPTDRASQPQHF.

J is TRBJ2-3 and V is TRBV11-3; the match to TRBD1 covers 9 bases. Trimming took 3 bases from V and 2 from J; bases not matched to a gene: 3. Germline V gene sequence: CDR1 SGHNT, CDR2 YENEEA. This CDR3 has 15 residues. The CDR3 loop reads CASSLGQGDTDTQYF. In DNA form, the CDR3 reads TGTGCCAGCAGCTTGGGACAGGGAGACACAGATACGCAGTATTTT.

The V call is TRBV27, the J call TRBJ1-5; D possibly corresponds to TRBD1 (6 bases). The V and J ends lost 6 bases and 4 bases respectively, with 10 bases between them. Germline values: CDR1 MNHEY, CDR2 SMNVEV (reference sequence). CDR3 length equals 13 residues. For the CDR3, the DNA is TGTGCCAGCAGGGCACAGGGTAATCAGCCCCAGCATTTT. This gives the protein CASRAQGNQPQHF.